Listed below are T cell receptor beta chains from one sample, sequenced in a study of blood T cells in healthy people across ages. TCRdb re-called the 5' RACE reads with MiXCR, one entry per CDR3 protein. This sample has some 1.5 million distinct CDR3 sequences, with about 28% found just once. The sequenced sample consisted of blood. These receptors were taken from a woman between 25 and 40 years old in good health. CDR3s include the opening cysteine and the closing phenylalanine or tryptophan. Fields, in order: J gene, D gene, V gene, clone size, CDR3 protein, CDR3 DNA. The D gene is left open where the match is weak. Expanded clones get a size class; other rows say once, few or many, or leave the size out.

J gene: TRBJ2-7
D gene: .
V gene: TRBV29-1
clone size: few
CDR3 protein: CSAVGPNNYEQYF
CDR3 DNA: TGCAGCGCGGTCGGGCCGAACAACTACGAGCAGTACTTC

J gene: TRBJ2-7
D gene: TRBD2
V gene: TRBV13
clone size: .
CDR3 protein: CASSLDGRSHEQYF
CDR3 DNA: TGTGCCAGCAGCTTGGACGGGAGGTCCCACGAGCAGTACTTC

J gene: TRBJ2-3
D gene: TRBD1
V gene: TRBV6-1
clone size: .
CDR3 protein: CASSKRQGTDTQYF
CDR3 DNA: TGTGCCAGCAGCAAGCGACAGGGGACAGATACGCAGTATTTT

J gene: TRBJ2-5
D gene: .
V gene: TRBV5-1
clone size: many
CDR3 protein: CASSLDQETQYF
CDR3 DNA: TGCGCCAGCAGCCTAGACCAAGAGACCCAGTACTTC

J gene: TRBJ2-3
D gene: TRBD2
V gene: TRBV12-5
clone size: .
CDR3 protein: CASGWEGVSTDTQYF
CDR3 DNA: TGTGCTAGTGGTTGGGAGGGAGTAAGCACAGATACGCAGTATTTT

J gene: TRBJ2-5
D gene: TRBD2
V gene: TRBV3-1
clone size: few
CDR3 protein: CASSPAGVVETRYF
CDR3 DNA: TGTGCCAGCAGCCCGGCGGGGGTCGTAGAGACCCGGTACTTC

J gene: TRBJ1-1
D gene: .
V gene: TRBV5-1
clone size: few
CDR3 protein: CASGGGGSDTEAFF
CDR3 DNA: TGCGCCAGCGGCGGGGGCGGATCGGACACTGAAGCTTTCTTT

J gene: TRBJ2-1
D gene: TRBD2
V gene: TRBV15
clone size: .
CDR3 protein: CATREGGGRSNEQFF
CDR3 DNA: TGTGCCACCAGAGAGGGAGGCGGGAGATCCAATGAGCAGTTCTTC

J gene: TRBJ2-7
D gene: TRBD2
V gene: TRBV10-3
clone size: .
CDR3 protein: CAVQTSGGYNEQYF
CDR3 DNA: TGTGCCGTTCAGACTAGCGGGGGGTACAATGAGCAGTACTTC

J gene: TRBJ1-4
D gene: .
V gene: TRBV4-3
clone size: many
CDR3 protein: CASSQGTGYRNEKLFF
CDR3 DNA: TGCGCCAGCAGCCAAGGTACCGGGTATCGCAATGAAAAACTGTTTTTT

J gene: TRBJ2-5
D gene: TRBD2
V gene: TRBV7-7
clone size: .
CDR3 protein: CASSPGTSGSQETQYF
CDR3 DNA: TGTGCCAGCAGCCCCGGGACTAGCGGGTCACAAGAGACCCAGTACTTC

J gene: TRBJ1-2
D gene: .
V gene: TRBV25-1
clone size: .
CDR3 protein: CASSEFRHPYGYTF
CDR3 DNA: TGTGCCAGCAGTGAATTTCGGCATCCCTATGGCTACACCTTC

J gene: TRBJ1-1
D gene: TRBD1
V gene: TRBV29-1
clone size: .
CDR3 protein: CSVSTGQGTEAFF
CDR3 DNA: TGCAGCGTTTCGACGGGACAGGGCACTGAAGCTTTCTTT

J gene: TRBJ2-1
D gene: TRBD2
V gene: TRBV7-9
clone size: many
CDR3 protein: CASSLALTSGIDNEQFF
CDR3 DNA: TGTGCCAGCAGCTTAGCCTTGACTAGCGGGATTGACAATGAGCAGTTCTTC

J gene: TRBJ2-5
D gene: TRBD1
V gene: TRBV5-1
clone size: once
CDR3 protein: CASSPGQRVAYGQYF
CDR3 DNA: TGCGCCAGCAGCCCGGGACAGCGTGTCGCTTACGGGCAGTACTTC

J gene: TRBJ2-3
D gene: .
V gene: TRBV7-2
clone size: few
CDR3 protein: CASNGLNLDTQYF
CDR3 DNA: TGTGCCAGCAACGGGTTAAACCTAGATACGCAGTATTTT

J gene: TRBJ2-2
D gene: .
V gene: TRBV12-3/TRBV12-4
clone size: .
CDR3 protein: CASSLSYVGTGELFF
CDR3 DNA: TGTGCCAGCAGTTTAAGCTATGTAGGAACCGGGGAGCTGTTTTTT

J gene: TRBJ1-2
D gene: .
V gene: TRBV16
clone size: few
CDR3 protein: CASSPLGQGYTF
CDR3 DNA: TGTGCCAGCAGCCCTCTTGGACAAGGCTACACCTTC

J gene: TRBJ2-3
D gene: .
V gene: TRBV11-2
clone size: many
CDR3 protein: CASSLVTSTDTQYF
CDR3 DNA: TGTGCCAGCAGCTTAGTGACTAGCACAGATACGCAGTATTTT

J gene: TRBJ2-6
D gene: TRBD2
V gene: TRBV3-1
clone size: once
CDR3 protein: CASSQGAAGGPSGANVRTF
CDR3 DNA: TGTGCCAGCAGCCAAGGGGCGGCGGGAGGGCCCTCCGGGGCCAACGTCCGGACTTTC

J gene: TRBJ2-1
D gene: TRBD2
V gene: TRBV20-1
clone size: .
CDR3 protein: CSALNLAGRSDEQFF
CDR3 DNA: TGCAGTGCTCTAAACTTAGCGGGACGAAGCGATGAGCAGTTCTTC

J gene: TRBJ1-4
D gene: .
V gene: TRBV7-9
clone size: .
CDR3 protein: CASSASGESNEKLFF
CDR3 DNA: TGTGCCAGCAGCGCCTCAGGGGAATCTAATGAAAAACTGTTTTTT

J gene: TRBJ2-3
D gene: TRBD1
V gene: TRBV6-2/TRBV6-3
clone size: .
CDR3 protein: CASIRGTGSYTQYF
CDR3 DNA: TGTGCCAGCATACGCGGGACAGGGTCGTATACGCAGTATTTT

J gene: TRBJ2-2
D gene: TRBD2
V gene: TRBV6-6
clone size: .
CDR3 protein: CASSPLLAGDVFF
CDR3 DNA: TGTGCCAGCAGTCCATTACTAGCGGGAGATGTGTTTTTT

J gene: TRBJ1-1
D gene: .
V gene: TRBV29-1
clone size: .
CDR3 protein: CSAAQARGTEAFF
CDR3 DNA: TGCAGCGCTGCACAGGCGAGAGGCACTGAAGCTTTCTTT

J gene: TRBJ2-7
D gene: .
V gene: TRBV3-1
clone size: few
CDR3 protein: CASSPPVVGGGAVEQYF
CDR3 DNA: TGTGCCAGCAGCCCACCTGTGGTTGGTGGGGGAGCGGTTGAGCAGTACTTC

J gene: TRBJ2-1
D gene: .
V gene: TRBV29-1
clone size: few
CDR3 protein: CSVERRDNERFF
CDR3 DNA: TGCAGCGTTGAACGCAGGGACAATGAGCGGTTCTTC

J gene: TRBJ2-7
D gene: TRBD2
V gene: TRBV6-6
clone size: few
CDR3 protein: CASSYGVAGGAYEQYF
CDR3 DNA: TGTGCCAGCAGTTATGGAGTAGCGGGGGGAGCCTACGAGCAGTACTTC

J gene: TRBJ2-6
D gene: .
V gene: TRBV6-2/TRBV6-3
clone size: few
CDR3 protein: CASSYTQGFGANVLTF
CDR3 DNA: TGTGCCAGCAGTTACACCCAGGGATTTGGGGCCAACGTCCTGACTTTC

J gene: TRBJ2-4
D gene: TRBD1
V gene: TRBV16
clone size: few
CDR3 protein: CASSKTGETYGQYF
CDR3 DNA: TGTGCCAGCAGCAAGACAGGGGAAACCTACGGGCAGTACTTC

J gene: TRBJ2-3
D gene: .
V gene: TRBV29-1
clone size: .
CDR3 protein: CSVGLGVQADTQYF
CDR3 DNA: TGCAGCGTTGGTTTGGGAGTTCAGGCAGATACGCAGTATTTT

J gene: TRBJ1-2
D gene: .
V gene: TRBV20-1
clone size: few
CDR3 protein: CSAPWGEYGYTF
CDR3 DNA: TGCAGTGCCCCGTGGGGGGAATATGGCTACACCTTC

J gene: TRBJ2-3
D gene: .
V gene: TRBV11-2
clone size: .
CDR3 protein: CASSALPLPQYF
CDR3 DNA: TGTGCCAGCAGCGCCCTGCCCTTGCCGCAGTATTTT

J gene: TRBJ1-2
D gene: .
V gene: TRBV6-5
clone size: .
CDR3 protein: CASSYSRVYVNTF
CDR3 DNA: TGTGCCAGCAGTTACTCCAGGGTATATGTCAACACCTTC

J gene: TRBJ2-7
D gene: .
V gene: TRBV27
clone size: .
CDR3 protein: CASSSSGESSYEQYF
CDR3 DNA: TGTGCCAGCAGCTCATCAGGGGAAAGCTCCTACGAGCAGTACTTC

J gene: TRBJ2-3
D gene: .
V gene: TRBV20-1
clone size: few
CDR3 protein: CSASWTSTSTDTQYF
CDR3 DNA: TGCAGTGCTAGCTGGACTTCTACTAGCACAGATACGCAGTATTTT

J gene: TRBJ2-7
D gene: TRBD1
V gene: TRBV20-1
clone size: few
CDR3 protein: CSARDRDSEQYF
CDR3 DNA: TGCAGTGCTAGAGACCGGGACAGCGAGCAGTACTTC

J gene: TRBJ1-6
D gene: .
V gene: TRBV20-1
clone size: .
CDR3 protein: CSAAEAGRDNSPLHF
CDR3 DNA: TGCAGTGCTGCGGAAGCGGGGAGGGATAATTCACCCCTCCACTTT

J gene: TRBJ2-5
D gene: .
V gene: TRBV19
clone size: many
CDR3 protein: CASSRARQETQYF
CDR3 DNA: TGTGCCAGCAGTCGGGCCAGACAAGAGACCCAGTACTTC

J gene: TRBJ2-7
D gene: TRBD2
V gene: TRBV29-1
clone size: few
CDR3 protein: CSASTSGGLEQYF
CDR3 DNA: TGCAGCGCCTCGACTAGCGGGGGTTTAGAGCAGTACTTC

J gene: TRBJ2-3
D gene: .
V gene: TRBV20-1
clone size: few
CDR3 protein: CSARDNSGTDTQYF
CDR3 DNA: TGCAGTGCTAGAGATAATAGCGGCACAGATACGCAGTATTTT

J gene: TRBJ1-4
D gene: .
V gene: TRBV10-3
clone size: .
CDR3 protein: CAISESEGSGGEKLFF
CDR3 DNA: TGTGCCATCAGTGAGTCCGAGGGCAGCGGAGGAGAAAAACTGTTTTTT

J gene: TRBJ1-2
D gene: TRBD1
V gene: TRBV6-5
clone size: many
CDR3 protein: CASSPQGGALGYTF
CDR3 DNA: TGTGCCAGCAGTCCTCAGGGGGGGGCGCTAGGCTACACCTTC

J gene: TRBJ2-2
D gene: .
V gene: TRBV10-2
clone size: .
CDR3 protein: CASRTAGTGELFF
CDR3 DNA: TGCGCCAGCAGGACTGCAGGGACCGGGGAGCTGTTTTTT

J gene: TRBJ2-3
D gene: .
V gene: TRBV4-1
clone size: many
CDR3 protein: CASSQDVWGRDTQYF
CDR3 DNA: TGCGCCAGCAGCCAAGACGTTTGGGGGCGGGATACGCAGTATTTT

J gene: TRBJ2-3
D gene: .
V gene: TRBV5-1
clone size: few
CDR3 protein: CASSLAGYRTDTQYF
CDR3 DNA: TGCGCCAGCAGCTTGGCGGGTTACCGCACAGATACGCAGTATTTT

J gene: TRBJ2-2
D gene: .
V gene: TRBV15
clone size: .
CDR3 protein: CATSRSPIDGELFF
CDR3 DNA: TGTGCCACCAGCAGGAGCCCGATAGACGGGGAGCTGTTTTTT

J gene: TRBJ2-1
D gene: .
V gene: TRBV7-2
clone size: .
CDR3 protein: CASSMTTPDGEQFF
CDR3 DNA: TGTGCCAGCAGCATGACTACCCCGGACGGTGAGCAGTTCTTC